Here is one TCR beta chain with its context. What it binds is not known. V trimming: 0 bases; J trimming: 7 bases; junction bases outside the gene matches: 6. This CDR3 is 16 amino acids long. Germline loops: CDR1 SGDLS, CDR2 YYNGEE. The data belong to a study of graft-versus-host responses after intestinal transplantation. The overall study: Anti-thymocyte globulin induction was given to all recipients, followed by tacrolimus and steroids for around three years.

Here immunoSEQ multiplex PCR was the method, and the copy in TCRdb shows in-frame clones only, minus some. The repertoire consists of over 90,000 clones, with roughly 91% occurring once and the leading ten covering nearly 0.5%. General observations from the study: GvH clones detected in recipient marrow included some appearing first in ileum or blood. Within allografts, high graft-versus-host to host-versus-graft clonal ratios were seen among patients with graft-donor T cell macrochimerism. Early post-transplant falls in HvG clones accompanied the peak levels of circulating GvH clones.

The clonotype comes from a human donor who received an intestinal transplant. V and J are TRBV9 and TRBJ2-7; 14 bases align to TRBD2. The material sequenced was unstimulated CD8+ T cells sorted from spleen or lymph node cells, taken before intestinal transplant. CDR3 DNA sequence: TGTGCCAGCAGCGTAGAAGGGACTAGCGGGAGAGGGGAGCAGTACTTC. It encodes CASSVEGTSGRGEQYF.